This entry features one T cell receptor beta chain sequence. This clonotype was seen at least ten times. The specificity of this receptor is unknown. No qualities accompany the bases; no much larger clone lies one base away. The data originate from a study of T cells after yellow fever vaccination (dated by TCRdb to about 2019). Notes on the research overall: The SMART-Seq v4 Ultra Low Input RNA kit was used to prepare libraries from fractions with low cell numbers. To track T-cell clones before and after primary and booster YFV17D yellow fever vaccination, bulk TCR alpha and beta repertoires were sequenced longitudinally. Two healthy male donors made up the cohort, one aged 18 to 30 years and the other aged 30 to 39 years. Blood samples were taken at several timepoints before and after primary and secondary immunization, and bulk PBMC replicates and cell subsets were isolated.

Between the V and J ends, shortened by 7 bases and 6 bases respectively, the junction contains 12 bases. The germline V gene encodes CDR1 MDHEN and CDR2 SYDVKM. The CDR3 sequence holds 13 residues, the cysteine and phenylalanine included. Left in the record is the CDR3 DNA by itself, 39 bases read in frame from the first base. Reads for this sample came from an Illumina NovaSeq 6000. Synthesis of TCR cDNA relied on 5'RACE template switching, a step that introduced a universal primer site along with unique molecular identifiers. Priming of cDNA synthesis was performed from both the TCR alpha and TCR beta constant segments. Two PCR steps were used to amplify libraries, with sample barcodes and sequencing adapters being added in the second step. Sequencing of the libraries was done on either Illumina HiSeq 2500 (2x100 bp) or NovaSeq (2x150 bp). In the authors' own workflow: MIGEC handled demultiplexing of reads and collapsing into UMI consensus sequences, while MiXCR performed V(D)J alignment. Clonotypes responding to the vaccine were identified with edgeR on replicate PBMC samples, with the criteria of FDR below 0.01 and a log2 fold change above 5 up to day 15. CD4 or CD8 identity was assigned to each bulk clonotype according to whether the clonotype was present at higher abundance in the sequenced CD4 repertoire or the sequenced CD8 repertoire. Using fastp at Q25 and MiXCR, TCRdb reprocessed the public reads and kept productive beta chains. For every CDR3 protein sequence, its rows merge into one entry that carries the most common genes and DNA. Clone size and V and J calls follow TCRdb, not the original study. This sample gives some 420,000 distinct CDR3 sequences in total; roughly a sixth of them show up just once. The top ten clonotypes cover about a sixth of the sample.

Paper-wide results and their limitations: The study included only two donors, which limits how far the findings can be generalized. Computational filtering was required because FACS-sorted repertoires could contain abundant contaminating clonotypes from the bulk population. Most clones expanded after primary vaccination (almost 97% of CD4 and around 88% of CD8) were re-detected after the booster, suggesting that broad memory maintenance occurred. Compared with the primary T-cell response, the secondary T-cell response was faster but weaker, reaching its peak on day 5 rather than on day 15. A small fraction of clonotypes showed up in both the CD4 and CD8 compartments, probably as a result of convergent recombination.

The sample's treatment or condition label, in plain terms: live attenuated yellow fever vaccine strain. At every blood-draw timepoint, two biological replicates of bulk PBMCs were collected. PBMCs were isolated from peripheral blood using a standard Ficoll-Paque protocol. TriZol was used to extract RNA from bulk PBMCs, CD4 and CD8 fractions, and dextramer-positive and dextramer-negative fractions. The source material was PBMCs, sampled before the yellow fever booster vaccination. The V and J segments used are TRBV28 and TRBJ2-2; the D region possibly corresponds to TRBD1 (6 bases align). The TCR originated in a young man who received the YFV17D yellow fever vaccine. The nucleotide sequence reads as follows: TGTGCCAGCACCAGGGGCTGGGCCGGGGAGCTGTTTTTT. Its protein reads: CASTRGWAGELFF.